This T cell receptor (beta chain) was captured in a study of cytomegalovirus exposure and HLA in healthy donors. Unrecorded immune exposures were likely, despite nominal health at sampling. The study ran its PCR with 60 Vbeta and 13 Jbeta primers. Using immunoSEQ multiplex PCR, the repertoire was profiled, and TCRdb retains in-frame clones only, with some absent. The table includes under 200,000 clones, around 76% detected once. The count of this clone is one. Trimming pared 3 bases from V and 7 bases from J, leaving 21 bases between. The CDR3 is 15 amino acids. CDR1 and CDR2 from the germline V gene are GTSNPN and SVGIG (reference sequence).

The chain carries TRBV30 and TRBJ1-2; D perhaps matches TRBD1 (6 bases). The clonotype comes from a woman between 25 and 40 years old in good health and CMV-seropositive. The sequenced material came from PBMCs. The CDR3: CAWRWDVGRGRGYTF. DNA for the CDR3: TGTGCCTGGAGGTGGGATGTTGGCAGGGGTCGTGGCTACACCTTC.